This T cell receptor beta chain was captured in a study of PD-1 blockade in mismatch repair-deficient tumors. Across the whole study: Patients had about a dozen mismatch repair-deficient cancer types and were previously treated and progressing.

Study results and caveats: Rapid post-treatment expansion, then contraction, generally preceding radiologic response, marked tumor-resident clones.

PCR or immunohistochemistry showed mismatch repair deficiency in every enrolled patient. With respect to this clone: The target antigen is unknown.

Clones were sequenced by immunoSEQ multiplex PCR, and TCRdb holds only the in-frame ones, with some missing. Among around 130,000 clones listed, roughly 90% were seen once. This sample comprised peripheral blood, obtained 72 weeks after starting pembrolizumab. This clonotype originated in an adult with mismatch repair-deficient cancer.

The chain's CDR3 is CASSSRDGYTGELFF. DNA of the CDR3: TGCGCCAGCAGTTCCCGGGACGGATACACCGGGGAGCTGTTTTTT. The chain carries TRBV5-1 and TRBJ2-2; the D call may be TRBD1 or TRBD2 (5 bases each). The CDR3 consists of 15 residues. Looked up from germline, CDR1 is SGHRS and CDR2 is YFSETQ. The V end was cut by 5 bases, the J end by 3 bases, with 14 bases between.